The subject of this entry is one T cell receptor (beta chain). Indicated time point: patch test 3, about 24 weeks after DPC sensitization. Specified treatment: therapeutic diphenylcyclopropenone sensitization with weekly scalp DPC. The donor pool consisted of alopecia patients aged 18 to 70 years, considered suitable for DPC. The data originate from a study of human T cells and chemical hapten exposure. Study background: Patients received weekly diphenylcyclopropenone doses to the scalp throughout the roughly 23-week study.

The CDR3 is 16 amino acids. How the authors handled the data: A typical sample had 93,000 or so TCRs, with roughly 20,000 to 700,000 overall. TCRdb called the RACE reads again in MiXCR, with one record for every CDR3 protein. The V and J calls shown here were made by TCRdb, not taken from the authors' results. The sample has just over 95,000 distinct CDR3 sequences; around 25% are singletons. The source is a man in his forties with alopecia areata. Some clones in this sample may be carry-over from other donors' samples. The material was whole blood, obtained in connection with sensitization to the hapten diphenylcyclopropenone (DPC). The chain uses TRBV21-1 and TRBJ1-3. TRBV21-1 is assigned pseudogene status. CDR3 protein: CASSILGRRSGNTIYF. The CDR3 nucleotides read TGTGCCAGCAGCATATTGGGGAGAAGGTCTGGAAACACCATATATTTT.